A single sample gave rise to the 19 T cell receptor beta chains below, sequenced in a study of graft-versus-host responses after intestinal transplantation. These receptors lack a known antigen. Assay: immunoSEQ multiplex PCR; the TCRdb copy retains only in-frame clones and omits some. In the table there are about 92,000 clones, over 80% of which are singletons. The source material was unstimulated CD8+ T cells sorted from spleen or lymph node cells, sampled before intestinal transplant. The source is a human donor who received an intestinal transplant.

This clone came up a few times. CDR3 sequence (DNA): TGTGCCATCAGTGAGTTACCGGGACTAGCGGGGCGGTTGAAAGAGACCCAGTACTTC. Translation gives CAISELPGLAGRLKETQYF. The chain joins TRBV10-3 to TRBJ2-5, with TRBD2 matching 13 bases. This CDR3 has 19 amino acids. In germline, CDR1 is ENHRY, CDR2 SYGVKD. The V and J ends lost 1 base and 3 bases, in that order; junction bases with no gene match: 11.

This clone has more than one count but fewer than ten. This chain uses TRBV10-3 with TRBJ1-5, with D unclear. The CDR3 totals 17 residues. V lost 3 bases and J 3 bases, leaving 18 bases between the germline ends. Per germline, CDR1 ENHRY and CDR2 SYGVKD. The CDR3 nucleotides read TGTGCCATCAGTGATCGACTTCTCCTGGGATCCAATCAGCCCCAGCATTTT. Translated, it gives CAISDRLLLGSNQPQHF.

The rearrangement joins TRBV21-1 to TRBJ1-1. TRBV21-1 is a pseudogene locus. This CDR3 contains 14 residues. CDR3 sequence: CASSKEELNTEAFF. In nucleotides, the CDR3 is TGTGCCAGCAGCAAAGAGGAATTGAACACTGAAGCTTTCTTT.

This clone was counted a single time. This sequence joins TRBV6-5 and TRBJ2-1, with 8 bases lining up with TRBD2. The CDR3 consists of 15 residues. Germline V gene data show CDR1 as MNHEY and CDR2 as SVGAGI. Losses at the gene ends were 5 bases for V and 3 bases for J; bases not matched to a gene: 6. The DNA of the CDR3 is TGTGCCAGCAGTGCGACTAGCGCGGACTACAATGAGCAGTTCTTC. It codes for CASSATSADYNEQFF.

Points on this clone: A read error may account for a junction end that differs from germline. The V and J genes are TRBV7-7 and TRBJ2-5; 7 bases line up with TRBD2. TRBJ2-7 matches the DNA end more closely, so the J call is doubtful. The CDR3 extends over 13 amino acids. Germline V CDR1 and CDR2: SSHAT, FNYEAQ (reference sequence). The CDR3 region is CASSLGTTYEQYF. CDR3 DNA: TGTGCTAGCAGCTTAGGGACTACCTACGAGCAGTACTTC.

The table lists this clone with a few counts. The gene calls are TRBV10-1 and TRBJ2-2, with D unresolved. The CDR3 spans 13 residues. With 2 bases removed from V and 6 bases from J, the gap between germline ends came to 7 bases. Per germline, CDR1 WNHNN and CDR2 SYGVQD (reference sequence). The CDR3 spells CASSEEEAGELFF. The CDR3 region has the DNA TGCGCCAGCAGTGAGGAAGAGGCCGGGGAGCTGTTTTTT.

V gene TRBV13 combines with J gene TRBJ2-2, with D perhaps matching TRBD1 (6 bases). This CDR3 is built from 14 residues. Trimming took off 8 bases at V and 5 bases at J, with 15 bases between the two ends. CDR1 and CDR2 (germline): PRHDT, FYEKMQ (reference sequence). The CDR3 DNA follows: TGTGCCAGCGAAAGACAGGCCGATACCGGGGAGCTGTTTTTT. Its translation: CASERQADTGELFF.

The CDR3 region is CASSTGTGENSPLHF. In nucleotides, the CDR3 is TGTGCCAGCAGTACCGGGACAGGGGAAAATTCACCCCTCCACTTT. The chain joins TRBV6-5 to TRBJ1-6, with 10 bases that match TRBD1. The CDR3 has 15 residues. Germline assignment: CDR1 MNHEY and CDR2 SVGAGI. V trimming: 5 bases; J trimming: 7 bases; junction bases outside the gene matches: 5.

V usage is TRBV6-6 and J usage is TRBJ2-1, with D possibly TRBD2 on 6 matching bases. The V end was cut by 7 bases, the J end by 8 bases, with 12 bases between. Germline-derived CDR1 and CDR2 are MNHNY and SVGAGI (reference sequence). The CDR3 sequence is 12 residues long. The CDR3 DNA reads TGTGCCAGCAAGGACTATCATGATGAGCAGTTCTTC. The encoded protein is CASKDYHDEQFF.

This rearrangement joins TRBV7-9 to TRBJ2-3, with D perhaps matching TRBD2 (5 bases). Germline loops: CDR1 SEHNR, CDR2 FQNEAQ (reference sequence). CDR3 size: 14 residues. The V and J ends lost 5 bases and 5 bases respectively, with 14 bases between them. The CDR3 reads CASSPPGYRDTQYF. The CDR3 bases are TGTGCCAGCAGCCCCCCGGGGTACAGAGATACGCAGTATTTT. Variable domain in full (rest from reference TRBV7-9 and TRBJ2-3): DTGVSQNPRHKITKRGQNVTFRCDPISEHNRLYWYRQTLGQGPEFLTYFQNEAQLEKSRLLSDRFSAERPKGSFSTLEIQRTEQGDSAMYLCASSPPGYRDTQYFGPGTRLTVL.

The sample holds a few counts of this clone. The CDR3 sequence is CASGSTGELSIYGYTF. CDR3 nucleotide sequence: TGTGCCAGTGGGTCAACAGGGGAGCTTTCCATTTATGGCTACACCTTC. The rearrangement joins TRBV19 to TRBJ1-2; 7 positions match TRBD1. The CDR3 spans 16 residues. Germline-derived CDR1 and CDR2 are LNHDA and SQIVND (reference sequence). The V segment lost 8 bases and the J segment 5 bases; nucleotides outside the gene matches: 17.

The V call is TRBV7-3, the J call TRBJ2-1, with a possible D match to TRBD1 (8 bases). V shed 5 bases and J shed 3 bases, with 17 bases lying between them. The germline V gene encodes CDR1 SGHTA and CDR2 FQGTGA. This CDR3 contains 16 residues. The CDR3: CASSPQGAGDYNEQFF. The CDR3 DNA reads as TGTGCCAGCAGCCCCCAGGGGGCGGGAGACTACAATGAGCAGTTCTTC.

This chain joins TRBV10-3 and TRBJ1-4; no clear D. This CDR3 comprises 14 residues. Trimming shortened V by 4 bases and J by 5 bases, and 11 bases separated the two germline ends. CDR1 is ENHRY, CDR2 SYGVKD, per germline. The CDR3 nucleotides are TGTGCCATCAGTGGGACCGCGGTCAATGAAAAACTGTTTTTT. It translates to CAISGTAVNEKLFF.

The chain is built from TRBV5-1 and TRBJ1-4; TRBD1 is a possible D gene (6 bases). Between the trimmed V and J ends, which lost 0 bases and 0 bases, there was a span of 6 bases. CDR3 length: 15 amino acids. Germline CDR1 reads SGHRS; CDR2 reads YFSETQ. CDR3 region: CASSLGTATNEKLFF. The CDR3, as DNA: TGCGCCAGCAGCTTGGGGACAGCAACTAATGAAAAACTGTTTTTT.

V usage is TRBV28 and J usage is TRBJ2-6; D possibly matches TRBD1 or TRBD2 (6 bases each). This CDR3 spans 15 amino acids. Germline V gene data show CDR1 as MDHEN and CDR2 as SYDVKM. The germline V and J ends were trimmed by 2 bases and 4 bases, with 9 bases remaining between them. The CDR3 bases are TGTGCCAGCAGTTTAGGGGGGCCCGGGGCCAACGTCCTGACTTTC. This translates into CASSLGGPGANVLTF.

V is TRBV19 and J is TRBJ2-3, with 8 bases identical to TRBD2. The germline V gene has CDR1 LNHDA and CDR2 SQIVND (reference sequence). The V and J ends lost 6 bases and 4 bases, in that order; junction bases with no gene match: 9. The CDR3 extends over 15 amino acids. The CDR3 DNA reads as TGTGCCAGTAGCCAAAGCGGGAGTGACGCAGATACGCAGTATTTT. It encodes CASSQSGSDADTQYF.

V gene TRBV4-1 combines with J gene TRBJ2-7; D is unresolved. Germline CDR1 is MGHRA and CDR2 is YSYEKL. This CDR3 region has 13 residues. V lost 1 base and J 2 bases, leaving 6 bases between the germline ends. Here the CDR3 DNA reads TGCGCCAGCAGCCAAGGGGGAACCTACGAGCAGTACTTC. Its translation is CASSQGGTYEQYF.

Notes on this clone: Other DNA sequences in the same sample also yield this CDR3. The chain couples TRBV7-9 to TRBJ2-5; TRBD1 matches at 7 bases. The CDR3 loop spans 17 amino acids. After removal of 5 bases from V and 3 bases from J, the junction contained 15 bases not matched to a gene. CDR1 and CDR2 from the germline V gene are SEHNR and FQNEAQ (reference sequence). The CDR3 loop is CASSTNYPTGREETQYF. The DNA of the CDR3 is TGTGCCAGCAGCACTAACTACCCGACAGGGCGAGAAGAGACCCAGTACTTC.

V and J are TRBV5-6 and TRBJ2-2; the match to TRBD2 covers 11 bases. V lost 2 bases to trimming and J lost 4 bases; unmatched junction nucleotides: 4. Germline V gives CDR1 SGHDT, CDR2 YYEEEE. This CDR3 spans 16 amino acids. CDR3 sequence reads: CASSFPSGGITGELFF. CDR3 nucleotide sequence: TGTGCCAGCAGCTTCCCTAGCGGGGGGATCACCGGGGAGCTGTTTTTT.